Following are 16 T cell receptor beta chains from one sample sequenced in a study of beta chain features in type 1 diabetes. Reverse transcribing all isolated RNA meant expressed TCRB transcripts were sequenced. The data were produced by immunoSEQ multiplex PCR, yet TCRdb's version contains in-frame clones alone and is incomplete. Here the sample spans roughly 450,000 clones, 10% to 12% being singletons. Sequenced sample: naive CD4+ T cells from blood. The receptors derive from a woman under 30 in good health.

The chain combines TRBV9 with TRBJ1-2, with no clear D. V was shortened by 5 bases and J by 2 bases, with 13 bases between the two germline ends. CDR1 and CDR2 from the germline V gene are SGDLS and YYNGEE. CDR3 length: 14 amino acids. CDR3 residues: CASRSSGENYGYTF. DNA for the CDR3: TGTGCCAGCAGAAGCTCAGGCGAAAACTATGGCTACACCTTC.

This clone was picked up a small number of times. The CDR3 coding sequence is TGCGCCAGCAGCGTGGGGACGGTAAGCTCCTACAATGAGCAGTTCTTC. Encoded protein: CASSVGTVSSYNEQFF. This chain uses TRBV5-1 with TRBJ2-1, with D possibly called TRBD1 or TRBD2 (5 bases each). The CDR3 sequence is 16 residues long. Germline CDR1 reads SGHRS; CDR2 reads YFSETQ. Trimming left V 4 bases short and J 0 bases short, with 14 bases between.

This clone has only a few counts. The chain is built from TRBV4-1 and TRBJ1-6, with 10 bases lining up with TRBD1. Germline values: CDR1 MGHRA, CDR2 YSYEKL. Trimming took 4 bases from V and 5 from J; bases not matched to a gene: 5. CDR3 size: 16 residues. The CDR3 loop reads CASSPTGTGDNSPLHF. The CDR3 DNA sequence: TGCGCCAGCAGCCCCACCGGGACAGGGGATAATTCACCCCTCCACTTT.

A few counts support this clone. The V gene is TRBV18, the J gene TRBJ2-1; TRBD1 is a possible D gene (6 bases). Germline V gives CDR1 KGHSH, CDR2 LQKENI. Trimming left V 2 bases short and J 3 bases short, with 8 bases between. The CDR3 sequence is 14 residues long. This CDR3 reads CASSPSDSYNEQFF. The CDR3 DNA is TGTGCCAGCTCACCATCGGACAGCTACAATGAGCAGTTCTTC. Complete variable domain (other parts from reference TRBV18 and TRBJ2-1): NAGVMQNPRHLVRRRGQEARLRCSPMKGHSHVYWYRQLPEEGLKFMVYLQKENIIDESGMPKERFSAEFPKEGPSILRIQQVVRGDSAAYFCASSPSDSYNEQFFGPGTRLTVL.

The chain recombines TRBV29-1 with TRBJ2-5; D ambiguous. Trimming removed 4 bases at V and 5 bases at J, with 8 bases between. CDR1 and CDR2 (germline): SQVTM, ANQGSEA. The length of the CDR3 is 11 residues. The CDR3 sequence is CSVVKGETQYF. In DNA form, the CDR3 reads TGCAGCGTTGTTAAAGGGGAGACCCAGTACTTC.

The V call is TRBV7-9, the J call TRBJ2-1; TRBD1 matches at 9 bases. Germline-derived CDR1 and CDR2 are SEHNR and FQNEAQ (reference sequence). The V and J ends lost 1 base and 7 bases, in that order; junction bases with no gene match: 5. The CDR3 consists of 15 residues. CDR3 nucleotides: TGTGCCAGCAGCTTAGTTGGAGGACAGGGGAATGAGCAGTTCTTC. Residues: CASSLVGGQGNEQFF.

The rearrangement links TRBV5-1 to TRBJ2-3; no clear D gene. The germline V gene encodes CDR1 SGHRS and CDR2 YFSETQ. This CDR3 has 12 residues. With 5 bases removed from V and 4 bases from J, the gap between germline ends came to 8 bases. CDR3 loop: CASRETPDTQYF. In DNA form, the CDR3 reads TGCGCCAGCAGAGAAACTCCAGATACGCAGTATTTT.

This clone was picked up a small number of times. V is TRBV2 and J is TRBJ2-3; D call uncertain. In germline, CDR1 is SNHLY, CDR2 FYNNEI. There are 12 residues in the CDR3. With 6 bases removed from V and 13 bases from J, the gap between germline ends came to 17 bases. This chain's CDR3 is CASSREGPLEYF. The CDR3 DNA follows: TGTGCCAGCAGCCGAGAAGGGCCGCTGGAGTATTTT.

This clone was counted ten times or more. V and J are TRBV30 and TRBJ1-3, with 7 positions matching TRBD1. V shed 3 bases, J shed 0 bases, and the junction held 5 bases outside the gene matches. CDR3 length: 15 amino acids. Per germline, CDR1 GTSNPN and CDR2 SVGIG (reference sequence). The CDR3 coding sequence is TGTGCCTGGAGCCCAGGGACAGCCTCTGGAAACACCATATATTTT. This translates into CAWSPGTASGNTIYF.

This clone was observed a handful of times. The CDR3 DNA follows: TGTGCCAGCAGTGCCGAGTGGGCGCTACAAGAGACCCAGTACTTC. Its translation is CASSAEWALQETQYF. This chain links TRBV28 with TRBJ2-5; D remains unclear. This CDR3 has 15 residues. From germline, CDR1 is MDHEN and CDR2 SYDVKM. V lost 5 bases and J lost 2, with 15 bases in between.

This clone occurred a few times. The CDR3 sequence: CASSLPNSGGGTYEQYV. CDR3 DNA sequence: TGTGCCAGCAGCTTACCCAACTCAGGGGGGGGAACCTACGAGCAGTACGTC. The chain joins TRBV7-9 to TRBJ2-7; the D gene could be TRBD1 or TRBD2 (7 bases each). The CDR3 contains 17 residues. V shed 2 bases and J shed 2 bases, with 19 bases lying between them. Germline V gene sequence: CDR1 SEHNR, CDR2 FQNEAQ (reference sequence).

CDR3 in DNA: TGTGCCAGCAGCTTAGTCTTCTGGGATGAGCAGTTCTTC. This codes for CASSLVFWDEQFF. V is TRBV11-3 and J is TRBJ2-1, with unresolved D. The ends were cut back, 1 base at V and 8 bases at J, with 9 bases in the middle. The CDR3 length is 13 residues. CDR1 SGHNT and CDR2 YENEEA come from the germline V gene.

The CDR3 DNA follows: TGTGCCAGCAGCGTAGCTGGTTCACCCCTCCACTTT. It translates to CASSVAGSPLHF. The V gene is TRBV9, the J gene TRBJ1-6; D call uncertain. The CDR3 totals 12 residues. CDR1 and CDR2 (germline): SGDLS, YYNGEE. The V gene lost 0 bases and the J gene lost 9 bases, with 4 bases spanning the gap.

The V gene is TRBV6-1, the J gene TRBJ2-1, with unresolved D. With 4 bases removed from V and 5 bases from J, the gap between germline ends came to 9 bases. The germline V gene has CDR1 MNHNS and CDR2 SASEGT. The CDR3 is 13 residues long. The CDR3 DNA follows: TGTGCCAGCAGTGGGGCAGCCAACAATGAGCAGTTCTTC. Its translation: CASSGAANNEQFF.

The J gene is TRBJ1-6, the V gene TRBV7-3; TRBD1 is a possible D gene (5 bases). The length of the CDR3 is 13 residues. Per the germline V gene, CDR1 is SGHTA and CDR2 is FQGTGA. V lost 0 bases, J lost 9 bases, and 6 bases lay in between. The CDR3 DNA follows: TGTGCCAGCAGCTTAACGACAGTTTCACCCCTCCACTTT. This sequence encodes CASSLTTVSPLHF. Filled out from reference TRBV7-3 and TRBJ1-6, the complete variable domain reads GAGVSQTPSNKVTEKGKYVELRCDPISGHTALYWYRQSLGQGPEFLIYFQGTGAADDSGLPNDRFFAVRPEGSVSTLKIQRTERGDSAVYLCASSLTTVSPLHFGNGTRLTVT.

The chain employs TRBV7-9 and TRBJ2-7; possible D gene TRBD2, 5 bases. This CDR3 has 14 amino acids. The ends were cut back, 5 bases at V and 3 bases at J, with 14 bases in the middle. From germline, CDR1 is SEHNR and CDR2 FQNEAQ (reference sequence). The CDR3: CASSIGGYLYEQYF. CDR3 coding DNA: TGTGCCAGCAGCATCGGCGGGTACCTCTACGAGCAGTACTTC.